Shown below are 8 T cell receptor beta chains from a single sample sequenced in a study of CD8+ T cells in alopecia areata. cDNA reverse transcribed from extracted RNA served as the sequencing template. TCRdb's copy holds only in-frame clones and misses some; the assay was immunoSEQ multiplex PCR. The data hold about 200,000 clones, with around two fifths observed a single time. Treatment reported: oral pan-JAK inhibitor, 5-10 mg twice daily. The sequenced sample was CD4+ T cells sorted from blood, obtained at roughly week 30, from a patient treated with tofacitinib. The receptors here all came from a human donor with alopecia areata.

This clone was counted between two and nine times. This chain joins TRBV11-2 and TRBJ2-3; no reliable D call. Trimming removed 1 base at V and 0 bases at J, with 5 bases between. Germline V gene data show CDR1 as SGHAT and CDR2 as FQNNGV. This CDR3 is built from 14 residues. The chain's CDR3 is CASSLGGSTDTQYF. Here the CDR3 DNA reads TGTGCCAGCAGCTTAGGAGGTAGCACAGATACGCAGTATTTT.

The chain links TRBV30 to TRBJ1-2, with D unclear. Trimming cost V 3 bases and J 0 bases, with 8 bases left between them. This CDR3 is 13 amino acids long. Germline V gives CDR1 GTSNPN, CDR2 SVGIG (reference sequence). The CDR3 region is CAWRQISNYGYTF. For the CDR3, the DNA is TGTGCCTGGAGGCAGATCTCTAACTATGGCTACACCTTC.

CDR3 protein: CASSPETSGGAREQYF. For the CDR3, the DNA is TGTGCCAGCAGCCCCGAGACTAGCGGGGGGGCCAGGGAGCAGTACTTC. The chain couples TRBV4-2 to TRBJ2-7; 14 bases are a match to TRBD2. J was trimmed by 7 bases and V by 4 bases; bases with no gene match: 9. CDR3 length: 16 amino acids. Germline CDR1 LGHNA, CDR2 YNFKEQ.

CDR3 DNA: TGTGCCAGCAGTTCTCCCTCGACCCAAACAGCCAGCACAGATACGCAGTATTTT. Amino acid sequence: CASSSPSTQTASTDTQYF. The chain is built from TRBV27 and TRBJ2-3; D is undetermined. Germline V gene sequence: CDR1 MNHEY, CDR2 SMNVEV (reference sequence). The length of the CDR3 is 18 residues. Trimming cost V 4 bases and J 0 bases, with 20 bases left between them.

This chain connects TRBV6-4 to TRBJ2-3, with 8 bases matching TRBD1. CDR3 size: 16 residues. J gave up 5 bases and V 0 bases, and 7 bases lay outside the gene matches. Looked up from germline, CDR1 is MRHNA and CDR2 is SNTAGT. The CDR3 sequence: CASSDSSTGGLDTQYF. The CDR3 DNA reads as TGTGCCAGCAGTGACTCGAGCACAGGGGGGTTAGATACGCAGTATTTT.

The J gene is TRBJ2-5, the V gene TRBV7-2, with D possibly TRBD2 on 6 matching bases. This CDR3 spans 15 amino acids. With 5 bases removed from V and 1 base from J, the gap between germline ends came to 14 bases. Germline CDR1 is SGHTA and CDR2 is FQGNSA. Here the CDR3 DNA reads TGTGCCAGCAGCCCTACGGGACTGCTCCAAGAGACCCAGTACTTC. This codes for CASSPTGLLQETQYF.

There are a few counts of this clone. This chain uses TRBV29-1 with TRBJ1-1; 9 nucleotides align to TRBD1. The V and J ends lost 0 bases and 3 bases, in that order; junction bases with no gene match: 2. Germline V CDR1 and CDR2: SQVTM, ANQGSEA. CDR3 length: 14 amino acids. In DNA form, the CDR3 reads TGCAGCGTTGAAGACACAGGGGGCGACACTGAAGCTTTCTTT. It codes for CSVEDTGGDTEAFF.

This clone was observed a handful of times. V is TRBV28 and J is TRBJ2-1, with 9 bases that match TRBD2. In germline, CDR1 is MDHEN, CDR2 SYDVKM. After removal of 6 bases from V and 7 bases from J, the junction contained 10 bases not matched to a gene. This CDR3 has 15 amino acids. In nucleotides, the CDR3 is TGTGCCAGCAGGGCGACTAGCGGCGGGGGTAATGAGCAGTTCTTC. It codes for CASRATSGGGNEQFF.